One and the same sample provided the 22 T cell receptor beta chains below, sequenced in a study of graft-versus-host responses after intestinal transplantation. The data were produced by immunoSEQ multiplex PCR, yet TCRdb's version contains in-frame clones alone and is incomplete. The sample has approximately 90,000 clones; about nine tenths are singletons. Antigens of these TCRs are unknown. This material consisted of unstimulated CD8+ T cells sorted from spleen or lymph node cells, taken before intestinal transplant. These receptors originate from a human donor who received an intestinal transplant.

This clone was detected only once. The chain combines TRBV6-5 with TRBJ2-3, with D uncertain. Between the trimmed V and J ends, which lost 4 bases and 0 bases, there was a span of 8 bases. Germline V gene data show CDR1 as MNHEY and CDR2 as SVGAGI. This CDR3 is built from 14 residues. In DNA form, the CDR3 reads TGTGCCAGCAGTTGGGCGCCTAGCACAGATACGCAGTATTTT. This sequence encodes CASSWAPSTDTQYF.

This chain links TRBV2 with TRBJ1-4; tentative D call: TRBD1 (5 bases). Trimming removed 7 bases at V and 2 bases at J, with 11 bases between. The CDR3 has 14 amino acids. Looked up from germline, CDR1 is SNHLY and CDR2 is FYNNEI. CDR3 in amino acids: CASTRGSTNEKLFF. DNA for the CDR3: TGTGCCAGCACCCGGGGGTCCACTAATGAAAAACTGTTTTTT.

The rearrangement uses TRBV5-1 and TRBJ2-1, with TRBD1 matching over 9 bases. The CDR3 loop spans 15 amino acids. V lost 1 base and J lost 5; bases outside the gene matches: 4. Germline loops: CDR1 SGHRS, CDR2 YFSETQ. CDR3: CASSLYRGRDNEQFF. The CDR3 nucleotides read TGCGCCAGCAGCTTGTACAGGGGGCGGGACAATGAGCAGTTCTTC.

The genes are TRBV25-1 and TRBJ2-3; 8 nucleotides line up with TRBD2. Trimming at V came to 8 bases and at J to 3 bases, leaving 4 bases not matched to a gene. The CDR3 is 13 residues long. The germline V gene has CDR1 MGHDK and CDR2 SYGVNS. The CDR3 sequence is CASRLAYTDTQYF. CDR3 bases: TGTGCCAGCCGACTAGCGTATACAGATACGCAGTATTTT.

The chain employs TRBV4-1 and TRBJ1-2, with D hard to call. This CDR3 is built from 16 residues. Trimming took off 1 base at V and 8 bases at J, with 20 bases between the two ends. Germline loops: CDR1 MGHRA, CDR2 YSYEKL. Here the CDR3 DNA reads TGCGCCAGCAGCCAAGGGGTGTCGCGACACGGCGGCGGCTACACCTTC. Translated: CASSQGVSRHGGGYTF.

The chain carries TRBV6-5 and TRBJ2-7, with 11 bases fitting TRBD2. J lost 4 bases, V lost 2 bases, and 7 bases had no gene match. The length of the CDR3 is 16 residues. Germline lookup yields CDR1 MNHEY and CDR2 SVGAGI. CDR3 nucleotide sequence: TGTGCCAGCAGTTACCTGCGACTAGCGGGAAGGTACGAGCAGTACTTC. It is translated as CASSYLRLAGRYEQYF.

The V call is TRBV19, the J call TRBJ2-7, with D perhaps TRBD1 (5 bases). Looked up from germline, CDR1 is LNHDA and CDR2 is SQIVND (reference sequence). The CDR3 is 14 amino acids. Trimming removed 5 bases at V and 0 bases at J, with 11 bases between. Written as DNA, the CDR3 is TGTGCCAGTAGTCCTACCCAGGGCTCCTACGAGCAGTACTTC. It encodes CASSPTQGSYEQYF. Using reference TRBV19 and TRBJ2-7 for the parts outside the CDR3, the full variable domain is DGGITQSPKYLFRKEGQNVTLSCEQNLNHDAMYWYRQDPGQGLRLIYYSQIVNDFQKGDIAEGYSVSREKKESFPLTVTSAQKNPTAFYLCASSPTQGSYEQYFGPGTRLTVT.

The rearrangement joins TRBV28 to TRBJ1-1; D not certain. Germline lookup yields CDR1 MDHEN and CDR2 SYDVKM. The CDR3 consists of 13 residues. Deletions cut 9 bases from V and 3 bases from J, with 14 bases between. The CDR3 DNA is TGTGCCAGTGGATCCGAGACTTACACTGAAGCTTTCTTT. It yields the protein CASGSETYTEAFF.

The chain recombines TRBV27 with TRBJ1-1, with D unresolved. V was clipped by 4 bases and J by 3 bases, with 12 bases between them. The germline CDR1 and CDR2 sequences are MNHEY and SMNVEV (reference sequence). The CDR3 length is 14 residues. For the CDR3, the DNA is TGTGCCAGCAGTTCGTCGGTCAGGTACACTGAAGCTTTCTTT. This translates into CASSSSVRYTEAFF.

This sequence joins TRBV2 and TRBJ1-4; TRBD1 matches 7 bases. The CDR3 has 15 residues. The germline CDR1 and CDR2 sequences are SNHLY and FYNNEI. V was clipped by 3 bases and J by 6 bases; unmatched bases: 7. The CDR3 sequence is CASSEGDRVYEKLFF. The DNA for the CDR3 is TGTGCCAGCAGTGAGGGAGACAGGGTTTATGAAAAACTGTTTTTT.

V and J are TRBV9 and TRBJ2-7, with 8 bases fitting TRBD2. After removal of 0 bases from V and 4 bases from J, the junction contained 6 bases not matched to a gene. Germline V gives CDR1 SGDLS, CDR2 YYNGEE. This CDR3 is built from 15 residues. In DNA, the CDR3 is TGTGCCAGCAGCGTAGGTGGGACTAGAGAATACGAGCAGTACTTC. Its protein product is CASSVGGTREYEQYF.

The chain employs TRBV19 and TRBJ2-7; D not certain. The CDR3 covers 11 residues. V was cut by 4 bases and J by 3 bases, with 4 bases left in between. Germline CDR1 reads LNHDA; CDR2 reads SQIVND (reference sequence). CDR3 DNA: TGTGCCAGTAGTACCGACTACGAGCAGTACTTC. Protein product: CASSTDYEQYF.

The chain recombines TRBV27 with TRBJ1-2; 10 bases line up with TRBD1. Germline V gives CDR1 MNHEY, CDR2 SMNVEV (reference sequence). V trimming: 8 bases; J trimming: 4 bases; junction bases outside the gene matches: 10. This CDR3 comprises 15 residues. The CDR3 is CASSSRDRGSYGYTF. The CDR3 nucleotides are TGTGCCAGCTCCTCCCGGGACAGGGGCTCCTATGGCTACACCTTC.

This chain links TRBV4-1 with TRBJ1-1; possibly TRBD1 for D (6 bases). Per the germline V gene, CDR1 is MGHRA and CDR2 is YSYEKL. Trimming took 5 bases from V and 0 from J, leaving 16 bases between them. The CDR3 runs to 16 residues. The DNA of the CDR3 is TGCGCCAGCAGCAACAGGGTACTCAAGATGAACACTGAAGCTTTCTTT. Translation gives CASSNRVLKMNTEAFF.

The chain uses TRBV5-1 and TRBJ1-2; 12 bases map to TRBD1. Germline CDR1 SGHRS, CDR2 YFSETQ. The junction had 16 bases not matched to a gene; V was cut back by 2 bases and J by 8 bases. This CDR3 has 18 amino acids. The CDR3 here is CASSLVGIFRDRGRGYTF. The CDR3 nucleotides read TGCGCCAGCAGCTTAGTAGGAATCTTCCGGGACAGGGGGCGAGGCTACACCTTC.

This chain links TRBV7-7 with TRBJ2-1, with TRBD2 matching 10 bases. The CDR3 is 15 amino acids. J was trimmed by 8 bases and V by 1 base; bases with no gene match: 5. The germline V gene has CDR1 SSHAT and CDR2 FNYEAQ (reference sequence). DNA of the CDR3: TGTGCCAGCAGCTTAGGGCTAGCGGGAGCGGATGAGCAGTTCTTC. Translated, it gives CASSLGLAGADEQFF.

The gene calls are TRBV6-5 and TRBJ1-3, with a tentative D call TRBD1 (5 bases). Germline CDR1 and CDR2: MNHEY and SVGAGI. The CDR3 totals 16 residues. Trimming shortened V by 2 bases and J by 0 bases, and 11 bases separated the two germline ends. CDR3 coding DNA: TGTGCCAGCAGTTACAGGGGAGGGACCTCTGGAAACACCATATATTTT. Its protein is CASSYRGGTSGNTIYF.

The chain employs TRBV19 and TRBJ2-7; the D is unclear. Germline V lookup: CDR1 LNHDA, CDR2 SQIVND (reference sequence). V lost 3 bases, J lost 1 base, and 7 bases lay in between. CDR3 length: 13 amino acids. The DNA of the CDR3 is TGTGCCAGTAGTATGTCAGTATCCTACGAGCAGTACTTC. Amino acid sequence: CASSMSVSYEQYF.

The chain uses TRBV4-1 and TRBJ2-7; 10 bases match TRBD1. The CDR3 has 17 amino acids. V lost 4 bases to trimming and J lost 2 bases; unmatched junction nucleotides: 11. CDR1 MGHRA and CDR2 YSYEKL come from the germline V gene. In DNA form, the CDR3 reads TGCGCCAGCAGCCCTAACCCGGGACAGGGGAATCCCTACGAGCAGTACTTC. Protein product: CASSPNPGQGNPYEQYF.

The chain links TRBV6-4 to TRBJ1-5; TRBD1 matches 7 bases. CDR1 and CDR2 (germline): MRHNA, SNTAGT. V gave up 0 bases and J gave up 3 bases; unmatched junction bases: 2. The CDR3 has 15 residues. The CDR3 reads CASSDSGGANQPQHF. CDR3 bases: TGTGCCAGCAGTGACTCAGGGGGCGCCAATCAGCCCCAGCATTTT.

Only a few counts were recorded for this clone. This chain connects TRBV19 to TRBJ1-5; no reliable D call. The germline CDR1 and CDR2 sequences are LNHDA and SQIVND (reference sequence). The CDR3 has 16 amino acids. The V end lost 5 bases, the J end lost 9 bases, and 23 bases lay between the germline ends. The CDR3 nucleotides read TGTGCCAGTAGTGCGAGACTGGCCCACTCGGGTTCGCCCCAGCATTTT. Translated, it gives CASSARLAHSGSPQHF. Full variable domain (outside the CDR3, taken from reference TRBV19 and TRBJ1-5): DGGITQSPKYLFRKEGQNVTLSCEQNLNHDAMYWYRQDPGQGLRLIYYSQIVNDFQKGDIAEGYSVSREKKESFPLTVTSAQKNPTAFYLCASSARLAHSGSPQHFGDGTRLSIL.

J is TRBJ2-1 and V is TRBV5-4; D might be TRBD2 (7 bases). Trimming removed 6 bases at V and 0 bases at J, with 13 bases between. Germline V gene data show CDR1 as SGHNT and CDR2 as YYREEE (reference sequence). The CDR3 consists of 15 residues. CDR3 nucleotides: TGTGCCAGCATGGGGGGGCGAAGCTCCTACAATGAGCAGTTCTTC. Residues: CASMGGRSSYNEQFF. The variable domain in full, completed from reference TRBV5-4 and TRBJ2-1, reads ETGVTQSPTHLIKTRGQQVTLRCSSQSGHNTVSWYQQALGQGPQFIFQYYREEENGRGNFPPRFSGLQFPNYSSELNVNALELDDSALYLCASMGGRSSYNEQFFGPGTRLTVL.